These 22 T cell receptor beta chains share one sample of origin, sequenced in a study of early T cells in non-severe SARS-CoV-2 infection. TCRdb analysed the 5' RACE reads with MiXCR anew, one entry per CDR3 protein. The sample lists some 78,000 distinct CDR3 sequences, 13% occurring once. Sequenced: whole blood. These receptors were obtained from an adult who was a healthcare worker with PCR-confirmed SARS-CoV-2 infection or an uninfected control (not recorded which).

The CDR3 here is CASSSSFDSLYGYTF. Written as DNA, the CDR3 is TGCGCCAGCAGCAGCTCCTTTGACAGCCTCTATGGCTACACCTTC. The chain carries TRBV5-1 and TRBJ1-2; D might be TRBD1 (5 bases). The V gene lost 4 bases and the J gene lost 4 bases, with 17 bases spanning the gap. The CDR3 is 15 amino acids. The germline V gene has CDR1 SGHRS and CDR2 YFSETQ.

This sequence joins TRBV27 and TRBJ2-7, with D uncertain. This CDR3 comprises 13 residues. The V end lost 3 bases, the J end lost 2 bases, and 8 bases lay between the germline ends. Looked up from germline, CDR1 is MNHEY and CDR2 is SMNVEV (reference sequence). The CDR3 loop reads CASSFTHTYEQYF. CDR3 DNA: TGTGCCAGCAGTTTCACACACACCTACGAGCAGTACTTC.

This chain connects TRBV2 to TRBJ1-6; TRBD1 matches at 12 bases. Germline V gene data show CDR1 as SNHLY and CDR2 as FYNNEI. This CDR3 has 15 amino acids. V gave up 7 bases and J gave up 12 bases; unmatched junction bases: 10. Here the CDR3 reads CASTQPGQGAGPLHF. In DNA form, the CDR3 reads TGTGCCAGCACCCAGCCGGGACAGGGGGCTGGACCCCTCCACTTT.

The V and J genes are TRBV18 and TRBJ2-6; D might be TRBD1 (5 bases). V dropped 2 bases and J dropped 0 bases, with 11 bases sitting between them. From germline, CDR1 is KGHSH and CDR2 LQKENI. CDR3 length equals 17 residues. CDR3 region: CASSPAQGGSGANVLTF. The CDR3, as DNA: TGTGCCAGCTCACCAGCCCAGGGCGGCTCTGGGGCCAACGTCCTGACTTTC.

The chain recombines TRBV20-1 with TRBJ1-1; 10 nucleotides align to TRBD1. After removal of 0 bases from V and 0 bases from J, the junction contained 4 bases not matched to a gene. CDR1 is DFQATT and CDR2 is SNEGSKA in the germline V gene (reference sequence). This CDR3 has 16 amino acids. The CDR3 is CSARDRDRGMNTEAFF. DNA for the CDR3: TGCAGTGCTAGAGACAGGGACAGGGGAATGAACACTGAAGCTTTCTTT.

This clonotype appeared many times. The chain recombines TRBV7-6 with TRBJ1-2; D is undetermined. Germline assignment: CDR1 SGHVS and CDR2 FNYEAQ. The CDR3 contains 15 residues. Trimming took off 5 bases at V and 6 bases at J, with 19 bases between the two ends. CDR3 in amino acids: CASSPRPDVGDGYTF. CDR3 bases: TGTGCCAGCAGCCCTCGCCCGGACGTTGGGGATGGCTACACCTTC.

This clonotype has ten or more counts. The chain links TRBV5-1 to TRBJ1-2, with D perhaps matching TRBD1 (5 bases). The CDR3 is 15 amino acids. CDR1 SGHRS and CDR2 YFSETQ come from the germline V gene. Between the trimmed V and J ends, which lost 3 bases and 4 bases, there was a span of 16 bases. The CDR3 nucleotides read TGCGCCAGCAGCTCCTCGACAGCCAACCCCTATGGCTACACCTTC. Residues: CASSSSTANPYGYTF.

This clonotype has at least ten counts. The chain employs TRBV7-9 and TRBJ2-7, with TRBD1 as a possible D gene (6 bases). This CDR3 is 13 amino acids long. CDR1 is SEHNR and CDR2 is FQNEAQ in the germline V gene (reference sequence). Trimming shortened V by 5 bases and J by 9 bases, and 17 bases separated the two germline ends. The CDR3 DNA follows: TGTGCCAGCAGCCCCGGACAGTTACGAGGGCAGTACTTC. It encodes CASSPGQLRGQYF.

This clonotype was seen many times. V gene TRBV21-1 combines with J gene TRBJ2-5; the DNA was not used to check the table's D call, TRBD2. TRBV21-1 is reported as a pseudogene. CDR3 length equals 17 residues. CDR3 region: CASSSKHGTSEQETQYF. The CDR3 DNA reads TGTGCCAGCAGCAGCAAACATGGCACTAGCGAACAAGAGACCCAGTACTTC.

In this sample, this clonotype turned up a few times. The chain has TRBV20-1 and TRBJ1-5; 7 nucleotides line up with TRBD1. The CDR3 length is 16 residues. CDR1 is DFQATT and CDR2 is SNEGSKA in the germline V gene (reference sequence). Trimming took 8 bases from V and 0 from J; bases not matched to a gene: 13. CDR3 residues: CSPITPRGDSNQPQHF. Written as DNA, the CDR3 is TGCAGTCCTATTACTCCCAGGGGGGATAGCAATCAGCCCCAGCATTTT.

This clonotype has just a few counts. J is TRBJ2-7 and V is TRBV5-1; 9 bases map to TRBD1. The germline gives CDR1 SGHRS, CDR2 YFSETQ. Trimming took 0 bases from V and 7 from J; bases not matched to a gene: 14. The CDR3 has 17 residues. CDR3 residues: CASSLAASTGGDGEQYF. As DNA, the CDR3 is TGCGCCAGCAGCTTGGCCGCCTCTACAGGGGGCGATGGAGAGCAGTACTTC.

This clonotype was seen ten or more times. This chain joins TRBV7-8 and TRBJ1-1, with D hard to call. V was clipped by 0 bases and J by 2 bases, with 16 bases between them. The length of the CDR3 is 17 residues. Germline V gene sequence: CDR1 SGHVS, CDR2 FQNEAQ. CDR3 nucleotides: TGTGCCAGCAGCTTAGCTCCAGTTAAGTGGTTAAACACTGAAGCTTTCTTT. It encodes CASSLAPVKWLNTEAFF.

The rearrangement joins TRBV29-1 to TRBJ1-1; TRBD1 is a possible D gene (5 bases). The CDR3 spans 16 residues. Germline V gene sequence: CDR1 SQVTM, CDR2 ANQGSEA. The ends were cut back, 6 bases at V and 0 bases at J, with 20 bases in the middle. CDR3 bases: TGCAGCGTAGGAGGGCAGGGAGGTCAGATGAACACTGAAGCTTTCTTT. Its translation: CSVGGQGGQMNTEAFF.

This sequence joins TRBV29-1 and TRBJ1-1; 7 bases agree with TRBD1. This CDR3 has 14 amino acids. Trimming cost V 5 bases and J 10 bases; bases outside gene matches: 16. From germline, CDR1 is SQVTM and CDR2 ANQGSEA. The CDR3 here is CSVITGAHRPGAFF. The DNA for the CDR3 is TGCAGCGTTATCACAGGGGCTCACCGCCCAGGAGCTTTCTTT.

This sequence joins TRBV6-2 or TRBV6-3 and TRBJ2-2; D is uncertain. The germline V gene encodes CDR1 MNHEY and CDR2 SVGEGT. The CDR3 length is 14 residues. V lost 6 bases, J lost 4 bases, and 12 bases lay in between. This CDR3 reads CASSNLPTTGELFF. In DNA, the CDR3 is TGTGCCAGCAGCAACCTACCGACCACCGGGGAGCTGTTTTTT.

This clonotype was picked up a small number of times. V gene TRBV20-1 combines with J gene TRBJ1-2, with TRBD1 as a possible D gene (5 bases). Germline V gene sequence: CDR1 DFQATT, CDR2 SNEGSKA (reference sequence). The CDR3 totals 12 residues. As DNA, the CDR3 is TGCAGCGCGCGGGGCCCCCCGATTTGGAGCACCTTC. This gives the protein CSARGPPIWSTF.

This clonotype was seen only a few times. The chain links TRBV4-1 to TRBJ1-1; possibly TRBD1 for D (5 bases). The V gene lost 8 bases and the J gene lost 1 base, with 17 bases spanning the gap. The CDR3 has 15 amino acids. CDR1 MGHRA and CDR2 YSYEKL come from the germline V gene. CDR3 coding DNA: TGCGCCAGCTCCTCAACGGGGACGAAGAACACTGAAGCTTTCTTT. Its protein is CASSSTGTKNTEAFF.

The CDR3 nucleotides read TGTGCCAGCAGTTTAAGGCAAAATTCACCCCTCCACTTT. Translation gives CASSLRQNSPLHF. The chain couples TRBV12-3 or TRBV12-4 to TRBJ1-6; D is ambiguous. V was cut by 2 bases and J by 7 bases, with 6 bases left in between. This CDR3 is built from 13 residues.

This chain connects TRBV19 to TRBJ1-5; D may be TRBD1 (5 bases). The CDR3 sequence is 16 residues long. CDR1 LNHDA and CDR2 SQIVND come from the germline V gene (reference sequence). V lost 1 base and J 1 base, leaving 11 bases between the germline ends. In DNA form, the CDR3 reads TGTGCCAGTAGTATAGTAACAGGAGAGAGCAATCAGCCCCAGCATTTT. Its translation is CASSIVTGESNQPQHF.

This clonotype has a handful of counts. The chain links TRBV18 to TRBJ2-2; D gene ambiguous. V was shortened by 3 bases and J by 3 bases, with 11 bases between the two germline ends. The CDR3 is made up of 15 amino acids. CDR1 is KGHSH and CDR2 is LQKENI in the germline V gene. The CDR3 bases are TGTGCCAGCTCACCTCGGATGATGGACACCGGGGAGCTGTTTTTT. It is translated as CASSPRMMDTGELFF.

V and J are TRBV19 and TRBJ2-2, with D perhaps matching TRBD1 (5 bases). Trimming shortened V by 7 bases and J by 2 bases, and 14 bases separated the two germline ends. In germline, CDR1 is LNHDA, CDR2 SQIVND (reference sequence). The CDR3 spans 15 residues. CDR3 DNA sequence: TGTGCCAGTAACGGTGGGGCAGTAAACACCGGGGAGCTGTTTTTT. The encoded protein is CASNGGAVNTGELFF.

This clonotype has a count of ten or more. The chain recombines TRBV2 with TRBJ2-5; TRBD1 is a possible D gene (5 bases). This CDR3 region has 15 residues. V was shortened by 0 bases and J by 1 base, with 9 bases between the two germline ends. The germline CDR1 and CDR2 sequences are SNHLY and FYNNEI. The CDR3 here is CASSEASQGQETQYF. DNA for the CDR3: TGTGCCAGCAGTGAAGCGAGCCAGGGCCAAGAGACCCAGTACTTC. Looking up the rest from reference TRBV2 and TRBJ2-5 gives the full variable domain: EPEVTQTPSHQVTQMGQEVILRCVPISNHLYFYWYRQILGQKVEFLVSFYNNEISEKSEIFDDQFSVERPDGSNFTLKIRSTKLEDSAMYFCASSEASQGQETQYFGPGTRLLVL.